A selection of T cell receptor beta chains follows, all from one sample in a study of cytomegalovirus exposure and HLA in healthy donors. The repertoire was sequenced with immunoSEQ multiplex PCR; TCRdb's copy has only in-frame clones and lacks some. The sample records approximately 190,000 clones, more than 75% being singletons. Material for sequencing was PBMCs. Every receptor here comes from a woman in her forties or fifties in good health and CMV-seropositive. CDR3s include the opening cysteine and the closing phenylalanine or tryptophan. Fields, in order: V gene, J gene, CDR3 protein.

>TRBV27|TRBJ1-6
CASSAGTGGSPLHF
>TRBV6-6|TRBJ1-3
CASNLDSLGNTIYF
>TRBV11-2|TRBJ2-7
CASSLSQGSIYEQYF
>TRBV7-9|TRBJ2-7
CASSLGTSIIGNEQYF
>TRBV2|TRBJ1-2
CASSYRGARGYTF
>TRBV2|TRBJ2-5
CASSETPSNRKETQYF
>TRBV6-6|TRBJ1-2
CASRERVQGDYGYTF
>TRBV4-2|TRBJ2-1
CASSQEEGSYNEQFF
>TRBV7-9|TRBJ1-5
CASSLREGNQPQHF
>TRBV10-3|TRBJ1-1
CAISEPGDRGNTEAFF
>TRBV6-5|TRBJ1-6
CASSYSAGVYNSPLHF
>TRBV18|TRBJ2-6
CASSPPEQGVGGANVLTF
>TRBV5-4|TRBJ1-2
CASSQDQGGYTF
>TRBV11-3|TRBJ2-7
CASSLDRGEQYF